The rows below give T cell receptor beta chains drawn from one sample of a study of cytomegalovirus exposure and HLA in healthy donors. This table comes from immunoSEQ multiplex PCR, and its TCRdb copy is limited to in-frame clones, with some not included. Of about 150,000 clones listed, approximately 92% are singletons. The sequenced material came from PBMCs. The receptors here all came from a woman aged 18-29 years in good health and CMV-seropositive. The CDR3 runs from the conserved cysteine through the conserved F or W. D genes are given only for firm matches. Only some rows state a clone size, as once, few, many or a class for expanded clones.

CDR3aa: CASHGTANQPQHF
CDR3nt: TGTGCCAGCCATGGGACAGCCAATCAGCCCCAGCATTTT
len: 13
d_gene: TRBD1
abundance: .
j_gene: TRBJ1-5
v_gene: TRBV6-5

CDR3aa: CARTSGVLTDTQYF
CDR3nt: TGTGCCAGGACTAGCGGGGTGCTGACAGATACGCAGTATTTT
len: 14
d_gene: TRBD2
abundance: .
j_gene: TRBJ2-3
v_gene: TRBV2

CDR3aa: CASSVPGTHRSYEQYF
CDR3nt: TGTGCCAGTAGTGTCCCCGGGACACACCGCTCCTACGAGCAGTACTTC
len: 16
d_gene: .
abundance: .
j_gene: TRBJ2-7
v_gene: TRBV19

CDR3aa: CASSLGQGLTYEQYF
CDR3nt: TGTGCCAGCAGCCTGGGTCAGGGGTTGACCTACGAGCAGTACTTC
len: 15
d_gene: .
abundance: .
j_gene: TRBJ2-7
v_gene: TRBV5-8

CDR3aa: CAWRTGAEKLFF
CDR3nt: TGTGCCTGGAGGACAGGGGCTGAAAAACTGTTTTTT
len: 12
d_gene: TRBD1
abundance: .
j_gene: TRBJ1-4
v_gene: TRBV30

CDR3aa: CASSQGLLQETQYF
CDR3nt: TGTGCCAGCAGCCAAGGACTTCTCCAAGAGACCCAGTACTTC
len: 14
d_gene: .
abundance: .
j_gene: TRBJ2-5
v_gene: TRBV7-8

CDR3aa: CASSSGSLNEKLFF
CDR3nt: TGCGCCAGCAGCTCAGGGTCTCTTAATGAAAAACTGTTTTTT
len: 14
d_gene: .
abundance: .
j_gene: TRBJ1-4
v_gene: TRBV5-1

CDR3aa: CASSILGTGVGYNEQFF
CDR3nt: TGTGCCAGCAGTATTCTTGGGACAGGGGTCGGGTACAATGAGCAGTTCTTC
len: 17
d_gene: TRBD1
abundance: .
j_gene: TRBJ2-1
v_gene: TRBV28

CDR3aa: CASSYRLGQGNQETQYF
CDR3nt: TGTGCCAGCAGCTACCGACTCGGACAGGGGAACCAAGAGACCCAGTACTTC
len: 17
d_gene: TRBD1
abundance: .
j_gene: TRBJ2-5
v_gene: TRBV7-9

CDR3aa: CASSLGQGFEQYF
CDR3nt: TGTGCCAGCAGCTTAGGACAGGGGTTTGAGCAGTACTTC
len: 13
d_gene: TRBD1
abundance: .
j_gene: TRBJ2-7
v_gene: TRBV7-8

CDR3aa: CASSDYQGNEQYF
CDR3nt: TGTGCCAGCAGTGATTATCAGGGGAACGAGCAGTACTTC
len: 13
d_gene: .
abundance: .
j_gene: TRBJ2-7
v_gene: TRBV2

CDR3aa: CAWSGQGAYTF
CDR3nt: TGTGCCTGGAGTGGACAGGGAGCCTACACCTTC
len: 11
d_gene: TRBD1
abundance: .
j_gene: TRBJ1-2
v_gene: TRBV30

CDR3aa: CASSQVVRGQETQYF
CDR3nt: TGCGCCAGCAGCCAAGTGGTCAGGGGGCAAGAGACCCAGTACTTC
len: 15
d_gene: TRBD1
abundance: .
j_gene: TRBJ2-5
v_gene: TRBV4-1

CDR3aa: CASSLRPGTFMNTEAFF
CDR3nt: TGTGCCAGCAGCCTTCGTCCCGGGACATTCATGAACACTGAAGCTTTCTTT
len: 17
d_gene: .
abundance: .
j_gene: TRBJ1-1
v_gene: TRBV7-2

CDR3aa: CASSYVSGNYEQYF
CDR3nt: TGTGCCAGCAGTTACGTCTCGGGAAACTACGAGCAGTACTTC
len: 14
d_gene: .
abundance: .
j_gene: TRBJ2-7
v_gene: TRBV6-5

CDR3aa: CASSPSAGDYGYTF
CDR3nt: TGTGCCAGCAGTCCATCGGCAGGGGACTATGGCTACACCTTC
len: 14
d_gene: .
abundance: .
j_gene: TRBJ1-2
v_gene: TRBV27

CDR3aa: CASSPGGGYAEAFF
CDR3nt: TGTGCCAGCAGCCCTGGGGGGGGCTATGCTGAAGCTTTCTTT
len: 14
d_gene: .
abundance: .
j_gene: TRBJ1-1
v_gene: TRBV7-9

CDR3aa: CASRNNYGYTF
CDR3nt: TGTGCTAGTCGTAACAACTATGGCTACACCTTC
len: 11
d_gene: .
abundance: .
j_gene: TRBJ1-2
v_gene: TRBV28

CDR3aa: CASSPLGEGAGAFF
CDR3nt: TGTGCCAGCAGTCCCCTGGGCGAGGGCGCGGGGGCTTTCTTT
len: 14
d_gene: .
abundance: few
j_gene: TRBJ1-1
v_gene: TRBV28

CDR3aa: CASSLQGLGGSINYGYTF
CDR3nt: TGTGCCAGCAGCTTACAAGGGCTGGGAGGGTCAATCAACTATGGCTACACCTTC
len: 18
d_gene: .
abundance: .
j_gene: TRBJ1-2
v_gene: TRBV7-2

CDR3aa: CASSLGQGATYGYTF
CDR3nt: TGTGCCAGCAGCTTGGGGCAGGGGGCGACCTATGGCTACACCTTC
len: 15
d_gene: TRBD1
abundance: .
j_gene: TRBJ1-2
v_gene: TRBV5-8

CDR3aa: CASSPGLAGGFPPSGQFF
CDR3nt: TGTGCCAGCAGCCCGGGACTAGCGGGGGGTTTCCCCCCTTCGGGGCAGTTCTTC
len: 18
d_gene: TRBD2
abundance: .
j_gene: TRBJ2-1
v_gene: TRBV9

CDR3aa: CASSPDRVTEAFF
CDR3nt: TGTGCCAGCAGTCCCGACAGGGTCACTGAAGCTTTCTTT
len: 13
d_gene: TRBD1
abundance: .
j_gene: TRBJ1-1
v_gene: TRBV6-5

CDR3aa: CASSLGSEYNEQFF
CDR3nt: TGCGCCAGCAGCTTAGGTAGCGAGTACAATGAGCAGTTCTTC
len: 14
d_gene: .
abundance: .
j_gene: TRBJ2-1
v_gene: TRBV5-1

CDR3aa: CASSVSTSTNEQFF
CDR3nt: TGTGCCAGCAGCGTAAGCACTAGCACCAATGAGCAGTTCTTC
len: 14
d_gene: .
abundance: .
j_gene: TRBJ2-1
v_gene: TRBV9

CDR3aa: CASSRLANPETQYF
CDR3nt: TGTGCCAGCAGTAGACTAGCGAATCCAGAGACCCAGTACTTC
len: 14
d_gene: TRBD2
abundance: .
j_gene: TRBJ2-5
v_gene: TRBV25-1

CDR3aa: CASSLARLGEGDTGELFF
CDR3nt: TGTGCCAGCAGCTTAGCTCGGTTGGGGGAGGGGGACACCGGGGAGCTGTTTTTT
len: 18
d_gene: .
abundance: .
j_gene: TRBJ2-2
v_gene: TRBV7-2

CDR3aa: CASSTTGVRETQYF
CDR3nt: TGTGCCAGCAGTACTACAGGGGTTCGGGAGACCCAGTACTTC
len: 14
d_gene: TRBD1
abundance: .
j_gene: TRBJ2-5
v_gene: TRBV6-6

CDR3aa: CASSYATGDSPLHF
CDR3nt: TGTGCCAGCAGTTACGCGACAGGGGATTCACCCCTCCACTTT
len: 14
d_gene: TRBD1
abundance: .
j_gene: TRBJ1-6
v_gene: TRBV6-5

CDR3aa: CASSSATTQYEQYF
CDR3nt: TGTGCCAGCAGTTCCGCGACTACTCAATACGAGCAGTACTTC
len: 14
d_gene: .
abundance: .
j_gene: TRBJ2-7
v_gene: TRBV27

CDR3aa: CASSLAIRQGPTGEQYF
CDR3nt: TGTGCCAGCAGCTTGGCTATTAGACAGGGACCTACGGGGGAGCAGTACTTC
len: 17
d_gene: TRBD1
abundance: few
j_gene: TRBJ2-7
v_gene: TRBV7-2

CDR3aa: CASRRTGVSSYEQYF
CDR3nt: TGTGCCAGCAGGCGGACAGGGGTTAGCTCCTACGAGCAGTACTTC
len: 15
d_gene: TRBD1
abundance: .
j_gene: TRBJ2-7
v_gene: TRBV5-6

CDR3aa: CASSPDWQPNEKLFF
CDR3nt: TGTGCCAGCAGCCCCGACTGGCAGCCTAATGAAAAACTGTTTTTT
len: 15
d_gene: .
abundance: .
j_gene: TRBJ1-4
v_gene: TRBV28

CDR3aa: CSAGEDTKAFF
CDR3nt: TGCAGTGCGGGGGAGGACACTAAAGCTTTCTTT
len: 11
d_gene: .
abundance: few
j_gene: TRBJ1-1
v_gene: TRBV20-1

CDR3aa: CASSLDPGRNTEAFF
CDR3nt: TGTGCCAGCAGCTTAGATCCTGGGAGGAACACTGAAGCTTTCTTT
len: 15
d_gene: .
abundance: .
j_gene: TRBJ1-1
v_gene: TRBV11-2

CDR3aa: CASSLGTGTGSTDTQYF
CDR3nt: TGTGCCAGCAGCCTCGGCACCGGGACAGGGAGCACAGATACGCAGTATTTT
len: 17
d_gene: TRBD1
abundance: .
j_gene: TRBJ2-3
v_gene: TRBV4-2

CDR3aa: CASSAWTGGNEKLFF
CDR3nt: TGTGCCAGCAGCGCATGGACAGGGGGCAATGAAAAACTGTTTTTT
len: 15
d_gene: TRBD1
abundance: .
j_gene: TRBJ1-4
v_gene: TRBV9